The clone carrying this T cell receptor beta chain was found once. This specimen comes from a study of blood T cell repertoires in COVID-19. Study-wide background: The United States, Italy and Spain were the sources of the acute and convalescent COVID-19 samples.

The CDR3 length is 18 residues. V dropped 2 bases and J dropped 2; count of bases not matched to a gene: 4. Germline V gene data show CDR1 as SGHDN and CDR2 as FVKESK. Measured with immunoSEQ multiplex PCR; TCRdb has only the in-frame clones, and not every one. Of about 290,000 clones in the sample, about nine tenths were seen once. V and J are TRBV14 and TRBJ2-3; TRBD2 matches 16 bases. The clonotype comes from a woman in her 30s with COVID-19, enrolled during active disease. The source material was peripheral blood. Here the CDR3 DNA reads TGTGCCAGCAGCCAACCGGGACTAGCGGGGGGGCCCACAGATACGCAGTATTTT. Translation gives CASSQPGLAGGPTDTQYF.